One sample yielded the 12 T cell receptor beta chains listed below, sequenced in a study of T cell responses to AZD1222 COVID-19 vaccine. Data came from immunoSEQ multiplex PCR; TCRdb stores just in-frame clones and leaves some out. This table holds about 130,000 clones, 90% to 95% found once. The sample here was peripheral blood, taken 28 days after the second AZD1222 dose. Source of these receptors: an adult who received the AZD1222 COVID-19 vaccine.

Details on this clone: Other DNA sequences in this sample translate to the same CDR3. The rearrangement links TRBV4-1 to TRBJ1-2, with TRBD1 as a possible D gene (5 bases). The CDR3 loop spans 14 amino acids. Trimming took off 1 base at V and 4 bases at J, with 10 bases between the two ends. Germline V gene lookup returns CDR1 MGHRA and CDR2 YSYEKL. CDR3 sequence (DNA): TGCGCCAGCAGCCAAGTAGGGGAAAGCTATGGCTACACCTTC. It yields the protein CASSQVGESYGYTF.

The V call is TRBV3-1 (or the pseudogene TRBV3-2), the J call TRBJ1-2; 9 bases are shared with TRBD1. CDR3 length: 16 amino acids. The trim removed 3 bases at V and 7 bases at J, leaving 12 bases unmatched. From germline, CDR1 is LGHDT and CDR2 YNNKEL (reference sequence). The CDR3 sequence: CASSHPGTGFRSGYTF. Written as DNA, the CDR3 is TGTGCCAGCAGCCATCCCGGGACAGGGTTCAGGAGTGGCTACACCTTC.

The rearrangement links TRBV7-9 to TRBJ2-1, with 7 bases matching TRBD1. Germline V gene data show CDR1 as SEHNR and CDR2 as FQNEAQ (reference sequence). This CDR3 region has 18 residues. With V trimmed by 5 bases and J by 0 bases, 13 bases remained unmatched. This CDR3 is CASSTKGQFLTSYNEQFF. CDR3 sequence (DNA): TGTGCCAGCAGCACGAAGGGACAGTTTTTAACCTCCTACAATGAGCAGTTCTTC.

The chain joins TRBV9 to TRBJ1-4; D ambiguous. This CDR3 region has 21 residues. CDR1 is SGDLS, CDR2 YYNGEE, per germline. V lost 0 bases, J lost 9 bases, and 33 bases lay in between. CDR3 protein: CASSVERENLTSTLRVKKLFF. CDR3 DNA sequence: TGTGCCAGCAGCGTAGAGAGAGAAAATCTGACCTCGACACTCCGGGTTAAAAAACTGTTTTTT.

The CDR3 DNA reads as TGTGCCAGCAGCCCAACACCGGCTAACTATGGCTACACCTTC. This gives the protein CASSPTPANYGYTF. This chain uses TRBV7-2 with TRBJ1-2; D not resolved. Trimming took 5 bases from V and 0 from J, leaving 10 bases between them. This CDR3 region has 14 residues. Germline CDR1 and CDR2: SGHTA and FQGNSA.

The chain carries TRBV7-2 and TRBJ1-6; D uncertain. V gave up 2 bases and J gave up 2 bases, with 4 bases separating them. This CDR3 comprises 14 residues. Germline V gives CDR1 SGHTA, CDR2 FQGNSA. CDR3 in DNA: TGTGCCAGCAGCTTAATCACCTATAATTCACCCCTCCACTTT. Protein product: CASSLITYNSPLHF.

The chain uses TRBV4-3 and TRBJ2-3; TRBD1 matches 8 bases. CDR1 is LGHNA, CDR2 YSLEER, per germline. The length of the CDR3 is 14 residues. Trimming removed 3 bases from V and 6 bases from J; junction bases left unmatched: 5. The CDR3 spells CASSHGTGTDTQYF. CDR3 nucleotide sequence: TGCGCCAGCAGCCACGGGACAGGTACCGATACGCAGTATTTT.

The gene calls are TRBV7-9 and TRBJ2-2; no firm D call. The CDR3 spans 14 residues. Germline assignment: CDR1 SEHNR and CDR2 FQNEAQ (reference sequence). V lost 0 bases and J lost 3, with 5 bases in between. CDR3 sequence (DNA): TGTGCCAGCAGCTTAGCGGGGTACACCGGGGAGCTGTTTTTT. Its translation is CASSLAGYTGELFF.

The chain uses TRBV18 and TRBJ2-1; 11 positions match TRBD1. The germline V gene has CDR1 KGHSH and CDR2 LQKENI. Unmatched junction bases numbered 7, after V lost 6 bases and J lost 6 bases. The CDR3 length is 15 residues. The CDR3 spells CASSFTGTGGNEQFF. The CDR3 DNA follows: TGTGCCAGCTCTTTTACCGGGACAGGGGGCAATGAGCAGTTCTTC.

The chain links TRBV2 to TRBJ2-2, with D maybe TRBD2 (8 bases). CDR1 is SNHLY and CDR2 is FYNNEI in the germline V gene. This CDR3 has 17 amino acids. V gave up 8 bases and J gave up 3 bases, with 22 bases separating them. CDR3 sequence: CASQFAGGDSDTGELFF. The CDR3, as DNA: TGTGCCAGCCAGTTCGCCGGGGGGGACAGTGACACCGGGGAGCTGTTTTTT.

Here the CDR3 reads CASSLGGRAGNTIYF. CDR3 DNA: TGTGCCAGCAGTTTAGGGGGGCGAGCTGGAAACACCATATATTTT. The chain couples TRBV28 to TRBJ1-3; the D gene is possibly TRBD1 (6 bases). Germline loops: CDR1 MDHEN, CDR2 SYDVKM. This CDR3 has 15 residues. The V gene lost 2 bases and the J gene lost 2 bases, with 10 bases spanning the gap.

The V gene is TRBV6-6, the J gene TRBJ1-1; D possibly corresponds to TRBD1 (5 bases). Trimming left V 5 bases short and J 3 bases short, with 13 bases between. Germline CDR1 reads MNHNY; CDR2 reads SVGAGI (reference sequence). The CDR3 sequence is 14 residues long. CDR3 loop: CASSQRTPDTEAFF. CDR3 coding DNA: TGTGCCAGCAGTCAACGGACACCAGACACTGAAGCTTTCTTT.